This entry lists 26 T cell receptor beta chains sequenced from one sample in a study of blood T cell repertoires in COVID-19. Profiling relied on immunoSEQ multiplex PCR, and the TCRdb table lists in-frame clones only, not all of them. The repertoire holds about 160,000 clones, with 85% as singletons. The sample comprised peripheral blood. The receptor source for this set is a human donor with acute or convalescent COVID-19. The donor label of this sample is uncertain.

The genes are TRBV11-3 and TRBJ2-3, with D perhaps matching TRBD2 (6 bases). The germline CDR1 and CDR2 sequences are SGHNT and YENEEA. Trimming left V 2 bases short and J 2 bases short, with 14 bases between. This CDR3 spans 16 amino acids. The CDR3 reads CASSLMGGAITDTQYF. The CDR3 coding sequence is TGTGCCAGCAGCTTAATGGGCGGGGCGATCACAGATACGCAGTATTTT.

The chain recombines TRBV11-2 with TRBJ1-1; no reliable D call. Germline V gene data show CDR1 as SGHAT and CDR2 as FQNNGV. Trimming removed 1 base from V and 0 bases from J, with 9 bases in between. The CDR3 consists of 15 residues. The CDR3 DNA reads TGTGCCAGCAGCTTAGCGGGTCAGATGAACACTGAAGCTTTCTTT. It specifies CASSLAGQMNTEAFF.

This rearrangement joins TRBV3-1 (or the pseudogene TRBV3-2) to TRBJ1-2; D is uncertain. V lost 3 bases to trimming and J lost 5 bases, with 10 bases between them. The CDR3 is made up of 13 amino acids. Looked up from germline, CDR1 is LGHDT and CDR2 is YNNKEL (reference sequence). CDR3 bases: TGTGCCAGCAGCCAGGGCCGAGAGTATGGCTACACCTTC. It encodes CASSQGREYGYTF.

The rearrangement uses TRBV20-1 and TRBJ1-2; a possible D gene is TRBD1 (5 bases). Germline V CDR1 and CDR2: DFQATT, SNEGSKA (reference sequence). The ends were cut back, 4 bases at V and 5 bases at J, with 5 bases in the middle. CDR3 size: 10 residues. The CDR3 DNA is TGCAGTGCTACAGGGTATGGCTACACCTTC. Its translation is CSATGYGYTF.

The chain has TRBV2 and TRBJ2-1; D not certain. Germline V gives CDR1 SNHLY, CDR2 FYNNEI. V was trimmed by 6 bases and J by 6 bases, leaving 6 bases between them. The CDR3 runs 11 residues. The CDR3 reads CASRPGNEQFF. The CDR3 DNA reads TGTGCCAGCAGGCCGGGCAATGAGCAGTTCTTC.

The CDR3 DNA follows: TGTGCCAGCTCACCGGGACAATTCCACTCTGGAAACACCATATATTTT. Amino acids: CASSPGQFHSGNTIYF. V gene TRBV18 combines with J gene TRBJ1-3; TRBD1 might be the D (6 bases). V was shortened by 3 bases and J by 0 bases, with 12 bases between the two germline ends. CDR3 length equals 16 residues. Germline V gives CDR1 KGHSH, CDR2 LQKENI.

The CDR3 sequence: CASSLRAYGEQYF. CDR3 DNA: TGTGCCAGCAGTTTAAGAGCATACGGCGAGCAGTACTTC. V gene TRBV28 combines with J gene TRBJ2-7; D is unclear. CDR3 length equals 13 residues. CDR1 and CDR2 from the germline V gene are MDHEN and SYDVKM. V was pared by 2 bases and J by 6 bases, with 11 bases between.

This chain connects TRBV27 to TRBJ1-5; D is possibly TRBD1 (5 bases). CDR1 MNHEY and CDR2 SMNVEV come from the germline V gene (reference sequence). The V and J ends lost 7 bases and 7 bases respectively, with 20 bases between them. The CDR3 is 15 amino acids. The CDR3, as DNA: TGTGCCAGCAACCCCGGCCCAGGGTCCGGCCAGCCCCAGCATTTT. As protein: CASNPGPGSGQPQHF.

The chain couples TRBV7-9 to TRBJ1-2, with no clear D. Germline assignment: CDR1 SEHNR and CDR2 FQNEAQ (reference sequence). Trimming removed 5 bases from V and 3 bases from J, with 13 bases in between. This CDR3 has 14 amino acids. DNA for the CDR3: TGTGCCAGCAGCCAAGGGAGGGAAGACTATGGCTACACCTTC. The encoded protein is CASSQGREDYGYTF.

V gene TRBV6-5 combines with J gene TRBJ1-1; 7 bases are a match to TRBD1. Per the germline V gene, CDR1 is MNHEY and CDR2 is SVGAGI. The CDR3 runs to 12 residues. J lost 8 bases, V lost 7 bases, and 7 bases had no gene match. CDR3 residues: CASTSGRGEAFF. The CDR3 nucleotides are TGTGCCAGCACCTCGGGCAGGGGGGAAGCTTTCTTT.

The chain is built from TRBV6-5 and TRBJ2-5; D possibly corresponds to TRBD2 (6 bases). V lost 6 bases and J 4 bases, leaving 18 bases between the germline ends. This CDR3 spans 15 amino acids. Germline V lookup: CDR1 MNHEY, CDR2 SVGAGI. CDR3 in amino acids: CASRPQRGRGETQYF. In DNA, the CDR3 is TGTGCCAGCAGGCCCCAACGGGGGAGAGGAGAGACCCAGTACTTC.

The table lists this clone with a count of one. This sequence joins TRBV27 and TRBJ2-1; maybe TRBD1 (5 bases). The CDR3 loop spans 14 amino acids. Looked up from germline, CDR1 is MNHEY and CDR2 is SMNVEV (reference sequence). The V end was cut by 4 bases, the J end by 3 bases, with 10 bases between. Here the CDR3 DNA reads TGTGCCAGCAGTTCCCGAGACAGCTACAATGAGCAGTTCTTC. Encoded protein: CASSSRDSYNEQFF.

The genes are TRBV6-5 and TRBJ1-1; no definite D call. V was pared by 7 bases and J by 0 bases, with 9 bases between. CDR3 size: 13 residues. Per the germline V gene, CDR1 is MNHEY and CDR2 is SVGAGI. CDR3 in DNA: TGTGCCAGCAAGCAGACTCTGAACACTGAAGCTTTCTTT. This sequence encodes CASKQTLNTEAFF.

In its sample, this clone was seen once. The chain links TRBV7-6 to TRBJ2-7; possible D gene TRBD1, 6 bases. Trimming took 7 bases from V and 4 from J, leaving 17 bases between them. Germline values: CDR1 SGHVS, CDR2 FNYEAQ. This CDR3 is built from 14 residues. Here the CDR3 DNA reads TGTGCCAGCACCCTCGGGTCAGGGGCTTACGAGCAGTACTTC. Encoded protein: CASTLGSGAYEQYF.

V usage is TRBV6-1 and J usage is TRBJ2-2; 8 positions agree with TRBD2. Losses at the gene ends were 7 bases for V and 7 bases for J; bases not matched to a gene: 11. Germline V gene data show CDR1 as MNHNS and CDR2 as SASEGT. The CDR3 consists of 15 residues. CDR3 DNA: TGTGCCAGCACGACGGGGGGGCGAATACGCGGGGAGCTGTTTTTT. Amino acid sequence: CASTTGGRIRGELFF.

The V gene is TRBV4-1, the J gene TRBJ1-2; D possibly corresponds to TRBD1 (5 bases). V lost 0 bases and J lost 7, with 12 bases in between. The CDR3 has 14 amino acids. Germline loops: CDR1 MGHRA, CDR2 YSYEKL. The CDR3 DNA reads TGCGCCAGCAGCCAAGAAACTCAGGGTGGTGGCTACACCTTC. Protein: CASSQETQGGGYTF.

This chain's CDR3 is CASSPRGGSYEQYF. For the CDR3, the DNA is TGTGCCAGCTCACCGCGGGGGGGCAGTTACGAGCAGTACTTC. The chain couples TRBV18 to TRBJ2-7; 9 bases agree with TRBD2. Germline V CDR1 and CDR2: KGHSH, LQKENI. The length of the CDR3 is 14 residues. The junction had 4 bases not matched to a gene; V was cut back by 3 bases and J by 4 bases.

This clone has more than one count but fewer than ten. The genes are TRBV7-2 and TRBJ2-7, with TRBD2 matching 10 bases. The CDR3 totals 14 residues. With V trimmed by 5 bases and J by 6 bases, 7 bases remained unmatched. The V gene's germline CDR1 is SGHTA and CDR2 FQGNSA. In DNA, the CDR3 is TGTGCCAGCAGCCTTAGCGGGGGGTCTAGCGAGCAGTACTTC. Its protein is CASSLSGGSSEQYF.

The chain is built from TRBV6-5 and TRBJ2-7; D is uncertain. This CDR3 region has 12 residues. Looked up from germline, CDR1 is MNHEY and CDR2 is SVGAGI. The V end was cut by 8 bases, the J end by 6 bases, with 14 bases between. The CDR3 reads CASDAPGGEQYF. The CDR3 coding sequence is TGTGCCAGCGATGCTCCCGGTGGCGAGCAGTACTTC.

In DNA, the CDR3 is TGCAGTGCTTCTCCGGGGAACGGCTACACCTTC. Its protein is CSASPGNGYTF. The chain recombines TRBV20-1 with TRBJ1-2; no clear D. The germline V and J ends were trimmed by 5 bases and 8 bases, with 12 bases remaining between them. Germline CDR1 and CDR2: DFQATT and SNEGSKA (reference sequence). CDR3 length: 11 residues.

This chain connects TRBV7-9 to TRBJ2-7, with TRBD2 matching over 7 bases. CDR3 length: 16 residues. Per the germline V gene, CDR1 is SEHNR and CDR2 is FQNEAQ (reference sequence). V shed 4 bases and J 3 bases; nucleotides not matched to a gene: 12. This CDR3 reads CASSSRVGGGSYEQYF. The CDR3 nucleotides read TGTGCCAGCAGCTCCCGAGTTGGCGGGGGAAGCTACGAGCAGTACTTC. Full variable domain (remainder filled in from reference TRBV7-9 and TRBJ2-7): DTGVSQNPRHKITKRGQNVTFRCDPISEHNRLYWYRQTLGQGPEFLTYFQNEAQLEKSRLLSDRFSAERPKGSFSTLEIQRTEQGDSAMYLCASSSRVGGGSYEQYFGPGTRLTVT.

This sequence joins TRBV6-6 and TRBJ2-5; D perhaps matches TRBD2 (5 bases). The CDR3 consists of 14 residues. Deletions cut 7 bases from V and 0 bases from J, with 12 bases between. Germline CDR1 is MNHNY and CDR2 is SVGAGI (reference sequence). The CDR3 spells CASTQRGNQETQYF. The CDR3 region has the DNA TGTGCCAGCACCCAACGGGGTAACCAAGAGACCCAGTACTTC.

This clone was counted a single time. This chain joins TRBV18 and TRBJ2-7; possibly TRBD1 for D (6 bases). This CDR3 has 14 residues. V lost 3 bases, J lost 0 bases, and 9 bases lay in between. The V gene's germline CDR1 is KGHSH and CDR2 LQKENI. Here the CDR3 DNA reads TGTGCCAGCTCACCGGACAGTTACTCCTACGAGCAGTACTTC. Translating it yields CASSPDSYSYEQYF.

This chain uses TRBV27 with TRBJ1-6; D is possibly TRBD1 (5 bases). This CDR3 has 14 residues. Germline lookup yields CDR1 MNHEY and CDR2 SMNVEV (reference sequence). V lost 3 bases, J lost 8 bases, and 11 bases lay in between. The chain's CDR3 is CASSLGRVDSPLHF. The CDR3 nucleotides read TGTGCCAGCAGTTTGGGCAGGGTGGATTCACCCCTCCACTTT.

V usage is TRBV18 and J usage is TRBJ1-6; perhaps TRBD1 as D (6 bases). Germline CDR1 and CDR2: KGHSH and LQKENI. V was clipped by 4 bases and J by 7 bases, with 17 bases between them. CDR3 length equals 16 residues. The CDR3 DNA is TGTGCCAGCTCACACACGGACAGCACGTCCAATTCACCCCTCCACTTT. Its protein is CASSHTDSTSNSPLHF.

This rearrangement joins TRBV24-1 to TRBJ1-5, with D unresolved. The germline V and J ends were trimmed by 5 bases and 1 base, with 5 bases remaining between them. Germline V gene sequence: CDR1 KGHDR, CDR2 SFDVKD. The CDR3 has 13 amino acids. CDR3 nucleotide sequence: TGTGCCACCAGTGCAATCAGCAATCAGCCCCAGCATTTT. As protein: CATSAISNQPQHF.